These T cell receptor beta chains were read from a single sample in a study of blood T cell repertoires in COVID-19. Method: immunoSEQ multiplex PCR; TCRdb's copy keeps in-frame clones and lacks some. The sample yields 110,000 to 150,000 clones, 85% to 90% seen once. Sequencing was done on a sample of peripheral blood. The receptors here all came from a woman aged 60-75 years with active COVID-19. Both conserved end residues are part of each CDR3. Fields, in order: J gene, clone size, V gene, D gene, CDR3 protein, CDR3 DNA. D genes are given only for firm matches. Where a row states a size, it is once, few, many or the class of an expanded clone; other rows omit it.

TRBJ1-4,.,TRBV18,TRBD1,CASSPPGQKEKLFF,TGTGCCAGCTCACCACCGGGACAGAAGGAAAAACTGTTTTTT
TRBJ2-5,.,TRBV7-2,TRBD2,CASSPLKTSGSQETQYF,TGTGCCAGCAGCCCGCTGAAGACTAGCGGGAGTCAAGAGACCCAGTACTTC
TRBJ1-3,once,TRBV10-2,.,CASGGTSGNTIYF,TGCGCCAGCGGCGGGACCTCTGGAAACACCATATATTTT
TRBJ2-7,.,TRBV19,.,CARFFCEQYF,TGTGCCAGATTCTTTTGCGAGCAGTACTTC
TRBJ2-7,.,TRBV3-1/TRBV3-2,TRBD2,CASSLGLAGGGPEQYF,TGTGCCAGCAGCCTAGGACTAGCGGGAGGTGGTCCCGAGCAGTACTTC
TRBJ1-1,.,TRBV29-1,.,CSVETAKGTEAFF,TGCAGCGTTGAGACAGCAAAAGGCACTGAAGCTTTCTTT
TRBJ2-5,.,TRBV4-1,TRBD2,CASSRLGLAGVETQYF,TGCGCCAGCAGTCGGCTCGGACTAGCGGGAGTGGAGACCCAGTACTTC
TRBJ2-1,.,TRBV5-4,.,CASSFRGTPTDEQFF,TGTGCCAGCAGCTTCCGAGGAACTCCCACTGATGAGCAGTTCTTC
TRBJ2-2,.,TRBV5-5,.,CASSFPGVGNTGELFF,TGTGCCAGCAGCTTTCCGGGAGTGGGTAACACCGGGGAGCTGTTTTTT
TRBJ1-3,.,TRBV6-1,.,CASSEQGQTAIYF,TGTGCCAGCAGTGAACAGGGGCAAACGGCCATATATTTT
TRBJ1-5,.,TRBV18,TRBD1,CASSTGQGGNQPQHF,TGTGCCAGCTCAACCGGACAGGGAGGCAATCAGCCCCAGCATTTT
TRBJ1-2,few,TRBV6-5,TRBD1,CASRDRESYGYTF,TGTGCCAGCAGGGACAGGGAGAGCTATGGCTACACCTTC
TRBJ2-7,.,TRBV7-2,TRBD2,CASSSRASGSYEQYF,TGTGCCAGCAGCTCGAGGGCTAGCGGCTCCTACGAGCAGTACTTC
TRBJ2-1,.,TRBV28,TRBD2,CASIPLPGSGRDEQFF,TGTGCCAGCATTCCCCTCCCAGGTAGCGGGAGAGATGAGCAGTTCTTC
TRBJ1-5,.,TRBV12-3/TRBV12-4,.,CASSFWSQPQHF,TGTGCCAGCAGTTTCTGGAGTCAGCCCCAGCATTTT
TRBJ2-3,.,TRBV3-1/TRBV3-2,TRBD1,CASSQDETGFSDTQYF,TGTGCCAGCAGCCAAGATGAGACAGGGTTTTCAGATACGCAGTATTTT
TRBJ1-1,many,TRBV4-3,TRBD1,CASSRTGNTEAFF,TGCGCCAGCAGCCGGACAGGGAACACTGAAGCTTTCTTT
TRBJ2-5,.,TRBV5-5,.,CASSLAGGQETQYF,TGTGCCAGCAGCTTGGCCGGGGGACAAGAGACCCAGTACTTC
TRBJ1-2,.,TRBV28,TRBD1,CASSLRGRSGYTF,TGTGCCAGCAGTTTAAGGGGGCGGTCGGGCTACACCTTC
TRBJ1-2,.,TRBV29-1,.,CSVAGTSNYGYTF,TGCAGCGTCGCCGGGACTTCTAACTATGGCTACACCTTC
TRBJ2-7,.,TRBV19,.,CARLTWRASYEQYF,TGTGCCAGGCTTACTTGGCGGGCCAGCTACGAGCAGTACTTC
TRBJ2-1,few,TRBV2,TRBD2,CASSPLTGTNYNEQFF,TGTGCCAGCAGCCCCCTTACCGGGACTAACTACAATGAGCAGTTCTTC
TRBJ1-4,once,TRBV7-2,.,CASSHGSSREKLFF,TGTGCCAGCAGCCATGGGAGTTCTAGAGAAAAACTGTTTTTT
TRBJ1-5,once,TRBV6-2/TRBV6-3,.,CASSYGTIGTGIQPQHF,TGTGCCAGCAGTTACGGGACGATCGGGACTGGTATCCAGCCCCAGCATTTT
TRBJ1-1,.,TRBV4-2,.,CASRRGGHTEAFF,TGTGCCAGCAGACGGGGGGGGCACACTGAAGCTTTCTTT
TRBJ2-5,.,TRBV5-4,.,CASSRPEGGEETQYF,TGTGCCAGCAGCCGCCCGGAAGGGGGGGAAGAGACCCAGTACTTC
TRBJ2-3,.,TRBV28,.,CASILGQSGTDTQYF,TGTGCCAGCATCCTCGGACAGTCTGGCACAGATACGCAGTATTTT
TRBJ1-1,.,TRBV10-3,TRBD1,CAISAAQGAGTEAFF,TGTGCCATCAGTGCCGCACAGGGGGCTGGCACTGAAGCTTTCTTT
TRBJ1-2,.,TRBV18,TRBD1,CASSLGGTELYGYTF,TGTGCCAGCTCTCTCGGCGGGACAGAGCTCTATGGCTACACCTTC
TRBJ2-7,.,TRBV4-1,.,CASSQGLGVYEQYF,TGCGCCAGCAGCCAAGGCCTGGGAGTCTACGAGCAGTACTTC
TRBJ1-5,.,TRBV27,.,CASRPGIVSNQPQHF,TGTGCCAGCAGACCAGGGATCGTGAGCAATCAGCCCCAGCATTTT
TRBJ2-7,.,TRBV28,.,CATEAYEQYF,TGTGCCACCGAGGCTTACGAGCAGTACTTC
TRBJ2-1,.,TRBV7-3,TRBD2,CASSPSGRAGNEQFF,TGTGCCAGCAGTCCTAGCGGGAGGGCCGGGAATGAGCAGTTCTTC
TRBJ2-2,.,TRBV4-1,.,CASSQLGEATGELFF,TGCGCCAGCAGCCAACTCGGAGAAGCCACCGGGGAGCTGTTTTTT
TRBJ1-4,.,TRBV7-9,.,CASSFPSTKEKLFF,TGTGCCAGCAGCTTTCCCAGTACGAAGGAAAAACTGTTTTTT
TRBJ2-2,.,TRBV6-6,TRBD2,CASSLMQLALNTGELFF,TGTGCCAGCAGTCTTATGCAACTAGCGCTGAACACCGGGGAGCTGTTTTTT
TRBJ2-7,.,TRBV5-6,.,CASSLASSEQYF,TGTGCCAGCAGCCTGGCCTCTTCCGAGCAGTACTTC
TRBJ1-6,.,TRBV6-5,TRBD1,CASTRGQENSPLHF,TGTGCCAGCACCCGGGGACAGGAAAATTCACCCCTCCACTTT
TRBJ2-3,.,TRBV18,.,CASSPQGTADTQYF,TGTGCCAGCTCACCGCAGGGAACCGCAGATACGCAGTATTTT
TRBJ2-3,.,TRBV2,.,CASSVEGMGTDTQYF,TGTGCCAGCAGTGTGGAGGGTATGGGTACAGATACGCAGTATTTT
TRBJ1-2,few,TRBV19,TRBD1,CASSVTGAYGYTF,TGTGCCAGTAGTGTAACAGGGGCCTATGGCTACACCTTC